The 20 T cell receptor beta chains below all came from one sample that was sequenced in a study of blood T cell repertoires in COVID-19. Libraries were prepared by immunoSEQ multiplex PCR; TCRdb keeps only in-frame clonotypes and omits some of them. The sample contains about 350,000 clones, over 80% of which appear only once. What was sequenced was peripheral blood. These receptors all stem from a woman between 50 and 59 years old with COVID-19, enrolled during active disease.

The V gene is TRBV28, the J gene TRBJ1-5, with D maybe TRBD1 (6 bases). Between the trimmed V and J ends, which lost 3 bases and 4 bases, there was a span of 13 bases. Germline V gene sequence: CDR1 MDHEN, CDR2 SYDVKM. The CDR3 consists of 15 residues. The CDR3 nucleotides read TGTGCCAGCAGTTTTGGCGGGGGCAGGAATCAGCCCCAGCATTTT. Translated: CASSFGGGRNQPQHF.

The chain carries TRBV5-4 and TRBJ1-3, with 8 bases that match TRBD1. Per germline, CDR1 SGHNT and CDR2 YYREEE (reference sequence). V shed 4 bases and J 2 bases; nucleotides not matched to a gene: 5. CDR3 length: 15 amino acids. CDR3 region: CASSVRTGTGNTIYF. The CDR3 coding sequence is TGTGCCAGCAGCGTTCGGACAGGGACTGGAAACACCATATATTTT.

This CDR3 reads CASSPDRGPGYGYTF. The CDR3 nucleotides read TGTGCCAGTAGCCCTGACAGGGGGCCGGGGTATGGCTACACCTTC. The chain is built from TRBV19 and TRBJ1-2; 10 nucleotides align to TRBD1. The V gene's germline CDR1 is LNHDA and CDR2 SQIVND (reference sequence). CDR3 length: 15 residues. With V trimmed by 6 bases and J by 5 bases, 9 bases remained unmatched. The full variable domain, rest sourced from reference TRBV19 and TRBJ1-2, is DGGITQSPKYLFRKEGQNVTLSCEQNLNHDAMYWYRQDPGQGLRLIYYSQIVNDFQKGDIAEGYSVSREKKESFPLTVTSAQKNPTAFYLCASSPDRGPGYGYTFGSGTRLTVV.

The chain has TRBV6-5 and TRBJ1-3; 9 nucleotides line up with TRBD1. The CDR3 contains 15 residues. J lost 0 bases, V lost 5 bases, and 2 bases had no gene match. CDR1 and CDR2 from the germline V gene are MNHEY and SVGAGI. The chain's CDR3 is CASSRDRDSGNTIYF. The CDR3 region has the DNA TGTGCCAGCAGTCGGGACAGGGACTCTGGAAACACCATATATTTT.

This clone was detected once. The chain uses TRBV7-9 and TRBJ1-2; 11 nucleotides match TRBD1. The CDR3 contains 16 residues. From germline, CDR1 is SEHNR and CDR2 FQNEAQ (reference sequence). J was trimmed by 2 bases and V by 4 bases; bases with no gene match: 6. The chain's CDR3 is CASSSLGTGGNYGYTF. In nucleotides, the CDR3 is TGTGCCAGCAGCTCGCTAGGGACAGGGGGGAACTATGGCTACACCTTC.

The CDR3 DNA follows: TGTGCCAGCTCACCACGGACGGGACAGGGCTTAAAGTATGAAAAACTGTTTTTT. Amino acids: CASSPRTGQGLKYEKLFF. V gene TRBV18 combines with J gene TRBJ1-4, with 9 bases aligning to TRBD1. The CDR3 spans 18 residues. The V and J ends lost 1 base and 6 bases, in that order; junction bases with no gene match: 12. CDR1 is KGHSH, CDR2 LQKENI, per germline.

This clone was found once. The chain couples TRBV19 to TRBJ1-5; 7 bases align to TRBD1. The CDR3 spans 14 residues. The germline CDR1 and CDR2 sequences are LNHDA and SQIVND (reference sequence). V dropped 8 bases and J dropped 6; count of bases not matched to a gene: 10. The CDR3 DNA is TGTGCCAGTTCGTCCGGGACAGTGACTCAGCCCCAGCATTTT. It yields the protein CASSSGTVTQPQHF.

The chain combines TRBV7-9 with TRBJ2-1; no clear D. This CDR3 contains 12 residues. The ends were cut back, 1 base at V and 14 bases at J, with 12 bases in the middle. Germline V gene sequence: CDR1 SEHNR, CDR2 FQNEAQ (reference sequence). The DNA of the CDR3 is TGTGCCAGCAGCTTAGGCCACGTCGCGAAGTTCTTC. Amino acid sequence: CASSLGHVAKFF.

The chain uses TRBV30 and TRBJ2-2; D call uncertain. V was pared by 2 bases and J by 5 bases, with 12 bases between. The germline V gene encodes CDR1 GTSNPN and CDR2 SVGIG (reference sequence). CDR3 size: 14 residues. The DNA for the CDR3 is TGTGCCTGGAGTACGACCCGACTGACCGGGGAGCTGTTTTTT. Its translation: CAWSTTRLTGELFF.

The CDR3 spells CNTGGGQSNQPQHF. The CDR3 DNA reads TGCAACACTGGGGGGGGGCAAAGCAATCAGCCCCAGCATTTT. This chain uses TRBV29-1 with TRBJ1-5, with D perhaps matching TRBD1 (6 bases). The CDR3 contains 14 residues. Germline V lookup: CDR1 SQVTM, CDR2 ANQGSEA.

The CDR3 region is CASSEGTGYSYEQYF. The CDR3 nucleotides read TGTGCCAGCAGTGAAGGGACAGGGTACTCCTACGAGCAGTACTTC. The rearrangement uses TRBV6-1 and TRBJ2-7; 8 bases line up with TRBD1. Germline values: CDR1 MNHNS, CDR2 SASEGT. The V and J ends lost 1 base and 0 bases, in that order; junction bases with no gene match: 2. The CDR3 consists of 15 residues.

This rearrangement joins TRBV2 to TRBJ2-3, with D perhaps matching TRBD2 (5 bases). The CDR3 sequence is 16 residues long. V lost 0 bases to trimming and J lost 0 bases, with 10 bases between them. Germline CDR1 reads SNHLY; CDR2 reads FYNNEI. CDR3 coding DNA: TGTGCCAGCAGTGAAGCACCAACTAGGAGCACAGATACGCAGTATTTT. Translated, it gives CASSEAPTRSTDTQYF.

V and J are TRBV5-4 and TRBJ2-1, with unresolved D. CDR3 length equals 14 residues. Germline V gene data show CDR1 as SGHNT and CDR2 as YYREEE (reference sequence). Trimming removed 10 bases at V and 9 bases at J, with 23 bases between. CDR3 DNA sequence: TGTGCCGTCGTACCGGTTTCCTCGTTACGTGAGCAGTTCTTC. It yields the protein CAVVPVSSLREQFF.

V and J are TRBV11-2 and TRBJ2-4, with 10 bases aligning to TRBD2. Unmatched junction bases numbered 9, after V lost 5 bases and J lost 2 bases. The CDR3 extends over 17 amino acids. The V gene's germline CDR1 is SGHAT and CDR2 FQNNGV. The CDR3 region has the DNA TGTGCCAGCAGCCCGCGACTAGCGGGCCCGACCAAAAACATTCAGTACTTC. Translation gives CASSPRLAGPTKNIQYF.

CDR3 loop: CASSLGSVPYEQYF. CDR3 bases: TGTGCCAGCAGTTTAGGTAGCGTACCCTACGAGCAGTACTTC. This chain connects TRBV27 to TRBJ2-7; possible D gene TRBD2, 5 bases. V was clipped by 2 bases and J by 2 bases, with 10 bases between them. The V gene's germline CDR1 is MNHEY and CDR2 SMNVEV (reference sequence). The CDR3 has 14 amino acids.

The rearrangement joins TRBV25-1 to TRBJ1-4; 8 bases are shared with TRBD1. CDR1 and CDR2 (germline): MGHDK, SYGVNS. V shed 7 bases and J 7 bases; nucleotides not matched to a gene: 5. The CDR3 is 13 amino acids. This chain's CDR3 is CASTGQVVEKLFF. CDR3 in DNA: TGTGCCAGCACGGGACAGGTGGTTGAAAAACTGTTTTTT.

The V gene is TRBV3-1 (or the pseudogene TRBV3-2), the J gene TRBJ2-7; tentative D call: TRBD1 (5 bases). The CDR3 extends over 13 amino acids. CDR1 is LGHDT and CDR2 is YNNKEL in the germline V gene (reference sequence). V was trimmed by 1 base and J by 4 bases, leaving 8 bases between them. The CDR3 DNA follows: TGTGCCAGCAGCCAAGTCCAGGGATACGAGCAGTACTTC. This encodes CASSQVQGYEQYF.

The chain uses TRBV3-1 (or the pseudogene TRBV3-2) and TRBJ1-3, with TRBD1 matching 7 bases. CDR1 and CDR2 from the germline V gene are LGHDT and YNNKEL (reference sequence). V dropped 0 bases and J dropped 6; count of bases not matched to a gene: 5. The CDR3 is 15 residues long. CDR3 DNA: TGTGCCAGCAGCCAAGACCCGACAGGGACAAACACCATATATTTT. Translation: CASSQDPTGTNTIYF.

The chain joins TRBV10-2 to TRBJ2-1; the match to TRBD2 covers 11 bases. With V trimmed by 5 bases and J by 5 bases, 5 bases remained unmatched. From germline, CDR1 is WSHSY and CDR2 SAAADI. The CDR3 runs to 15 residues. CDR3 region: CASSTGTSGHNEQFF. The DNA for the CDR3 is TGCGCCAGCAGTACCGGGACTAGCGGACACAATGAGCAGTTCTTC.

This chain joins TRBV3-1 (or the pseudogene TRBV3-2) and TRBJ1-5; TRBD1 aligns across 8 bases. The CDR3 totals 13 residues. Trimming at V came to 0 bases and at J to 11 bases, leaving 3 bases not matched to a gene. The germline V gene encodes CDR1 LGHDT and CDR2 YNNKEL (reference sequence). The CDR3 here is CASSQDPQGAQHF. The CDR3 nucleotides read TGTGCCAGCAGCCAAGATCCACAGGGGGCCCAGCATTTT.